This is a list of T cell receptor beta chains from one sample in a study of blood T cells in healthy people across ages. MiXCR, run by TCRdb on the 5' RACE reads, gives a single entry per CDR3 protein. This sample has about 670,000 distinct CDR3 sequences, with 52% found just once. Source material: blood. Receptor source: a woman of 80 years or more in good health. The CDR3 runs from the conserved cysteine through the conserved F or W. Each record gives: V gene, clone size, J gene, D gene, CDR3 protein, CDR3 DNA. A D gene is named only where the DNA matches it firmly. Rows give clone size only sometimes, using once, few, many, or a class for an expanded clone.

TRBV7-9	many	TRBJ2-3	.	CASSILADTQYF	TGTGCCAGCAGCATCCTAGCTGATACGCAGTATTTT
TRBV2	.	TRBJ1-1	.	CASSEISEAFF	TGTGCCAGCAGTGAAATCAGCGAAGCTTTCTTT
TRBV6-5	.	TRBJ2-1	TRBD2	CASSYRSGSNYNEQFF	TGTGCCAGCAGTTACCGGAGCGGGAGTAACTACAATGAGCAGTTCTTC
TRBV6-1	.	TRBJ1-5	.	CASSEAPSQPQHF	TGTGCCAGCAGTGAAGCGCCCAGTCAGCCCCAGCATTTT
TRBV18	many	TRBJ2-5	TRBD2	CASSPPGLAETQYF	TGTGCCAGCTCACCACCTGGACTAGCAGAGACCCAGTACTTC
TRBV18	few	TRBJ2-1	TRBD2	CASSPASGRVVSYNEQFF	TGTGCCAGCTCACCAGCTAGCGGGAGAGTCGTCTCCTACAATGAGCAGTTCTTC
TRBV10-3	.	TRBJ2-7	TRBD1	CAFSDTWTGYEQYF	TGTGCCTTCAGTGACACTTGGACAGGCTACGAGCAGTACTTC
TRBV2	few	TRBJ1-4	TRBD1	CASSRDSSTNEKLFF	TGTGCCAGCAGCCGGGACAGTTCAACTAATGAAAAACTGTTTTTT
TRBV5-1	.	TRBJ1-2	.	CASSLGDLYGYTF	TGCGCCAGCAGCTTGGGGGACCTCTATGGCTACACCTTC
TRBV9	.	TRBJ2-3	.	CANSVEPPGTDTQYF	TGTGCCAACAGCGTAGAGCCGCCAGGCACAGATACGCAGTATTTT
TRBV15	.	TRBJ1-2	.	CATSRGVRTDGYTF	TGTGCCACCAGCAGAGGGGTCAGGACGGACGGCTACACCTTC
TRBV7-2	.	TRBJ2-3	TRBD1	CASKNHRGADTQYF	TGTGCCAGCAAAAACCACAGGGGCGCGGATACGCAGTATTTT
TRBV24-1	.	TRBJ2-5	.	CATSDPTGFGTQYF	TGTGCCACCAGTGACCCGACAGGTTTTGGGACCCAGTACTTC
TRBV28	.	TRBJ1-6	.	CASGGRGRNSPLHF	TGTGCCAGCGGGGGTAGGGGAAGAAATTCACCCCTCCACTTT
TRBV12-3/TRBV12-4	many	TRBJ1-2	.	CASSLALERSGGYTF	TGTGCCAGCAGTTTAGCGCTGGAGAGATCGGGTGGCTACACCTTC
TRBV18	.	TRBJ2-7	.	CAGSLVASEFSEQYF	TGTGCCGGCTCTCTTGTAGCCAGCGAGTTTTCCGAGCAGTACTTC
TRBV3-1	.	TRBJ2-3	.	CASSQDTFGLAPDTQYF	TGTGCCAGCAGCCAAGATACATTTGGGCTAGCCCCAGATACGCAGTATTTT
TRBV9	many	TRBJ2-1	.	CASSRSSSYNEQFF	TGTGCCAGCAGCAGATCTAGCTCCTACAATGAGCAGTTCTTC
TRBV25-1	many	TRBJ2-5	TRBD2	CASSDQSGLAGRDQETQYF	TGTGCCAGCAGTGACCAGTCCGGACTAGCGGGCCGAGACCAAGAGACCCAGTACTTC
TRBV12-3/TRBV12-4	many	TRBJ1-2	.	CASSKQQGISYGYTF	TGTGCCAGCAGCAAACAACAGGGAATATCCTATGGCTACACCTTC
TRBV20-1	.	TRBJ2-5	.	CSAPSKGETQYF	TGCAGTGCCCCCAGTAAGGGGGAGACCCAGTACTTC
TRBV3-1	few	TRBJ2-7	.	CASSQDPGTLNNEQYF	TGTGCCAGCAGCCAAGACCCCGGGACTCTCAACAATGAGCAGTACTTC
TRBV10-3	few	TRBJ2-6	.	CATWASGANVLTF	TGTGCCACATGGGCCTCTGGGGCCAACGTCCTGACTTTC
TRBV4-1	.	TRBJ1-4	.	CASSQDRTNEKLFF	TGCGCCAGCAGCCAAGACAGGACAAATGAAAAACTGTTTTTT
TRBV10-3	.	TRBJ2-1	TRBD2	CAISPRFVSGKYNEQFF	TGTGCCATCAGCCCCCGATTTGTTAGCGGGAAGTACAATGAGCAGTTCTTC
TRBV27	.	TRBJ1-6	TRBD1	CASSSTGALYNSPLHF	TGTGCCAGCAGTTCGACAGGGGCCCTCTATAATTCACCCCTCCACTTT
TRBV7-9	many	TRBJ2-1	TRBD2	CASSLGATSGSYNEQFF	TGTGCCAGCAGCTTAGGAGCGACTAGCGGGTCCTACAATGAGCAGTTCTTC
TRBV7-2	.	TRBJ2-7	.	CASSPRENRVYERYF	TGTGCCAGCAGCCCCCGGGAGAACCGTGTCTACGAGCGGTACTTC
TRBV29-1	.	TRBJ2-7	TRBD2	CSVEEAEGTSEVGDQYF	TGCAGCGTTGAAGAAGCAGAGGGGACTAGCGAGGTCGGGGACCAGTACTTC
TRBV6-5	.	TRBJ2-1	.	CASSYSRAGARGQFF	TGTGCCAGCAGTTACTCGAGGGCGGGGGCGCGCGGGCAGTTCTTC
TRBV10-3	many	TRBJ1-2	.	CAISEQTNYGYTF	TGTGCCATCAGTGAGCAGACTAACTATGGCTACACCTTC
TRBV7-2	.	TRBJ2-6	.	CASSSRGRAGANVLTF	TGTGCCAGCAGCTCAAGGGGCAGGGCTGGGGCCAACGTCCTGACTTTC
TRBV12-3/TRBV12-4	few	TRBJ2-3	.	CASLSGFTDTQYF	TGTGCCAGCCTTAGCGGTTTCACAGATACGCAGTATTTT
TRBV5-1	.	TRBJ2-5	.	CASSPLPRGQETQYF	TGCGCCAGCAGCCCTCTTCCGAGAGGTCAAGAGACCCAGTACTTC
TRBV25-1	many	TRBJ2-7	.	CASSDSTGLGQQYF	TGTGCCAGCAGTGACTCCACAGGGCTTGGGCAGCAGTACTTC
TRBV7-2	many	TRBJ1-4	.	CASSLRGEKLFF	TGTGCCAGCAGCCTAAGAGGGGAAAAACTGTTTTTT
TRBV2	few	TRBJ2-7	TRBD1	CASSWDSLYNEQYF	TGTGCCAGCAGTTGGGACAGCCTATACAATGAGCAGTACTTC
TRBV20-1	few	TRBJ1-6	.	CSAGSPLHF	TGCAGTGCGGGCTCACCCCTCCACTTT
TRBV6-1	few	TRBJ1-2	.	CASSRADRYGYTF	TGTGCCAGCAGTCGAGCCGACAGGTATGGCTACACCTTC
TRBV7-6	.	TRBJ2-2	TRBD1	CASSLPGTGVAGELFF	TGTGCCAGCAGCTTACCCGGGACAGGGGTGGCCGGGGAGCTGTTTTTT
TRBV7-9	few	TRBJ1-2	.	CASRFPQEEGYTF	TGTGCCAGCAGATTCCCCCAGGAAGAGGGCTACACCTTC